Listed here is a single T cell receptor (beta chain). Its antigen remains unidentified. This sample is part of a study of T cell repertoires in cytomegalovirus infection. Across the study: Through public TCR beta signatures, both CMV infection and matching HLA type were indicated. Notes on the study in general: HLA-C-restricted CMV-specific TCR beta clonotypes prevailed in the ex vivo response. Individuals carrying CMV plus the relevant HLA were identified by cumulative frequency of public TCR beta families.

A single record per CDR3 protein comes from TCRdb applying MiXCR to the reads. The table includes 200,000 or so distinct CDR3 sequences, around 20% detected once. With 2 bases removed from V and 5 bases from J, the gap between germline ends came to 6 bases. Germline assignment: CDR1 LNHDA and CDR2 SQIVND (reference sequence). The CDR3 is 13 amino acids. The chain employs TRBV19 and TRBJ2-2; D ambiguous. The sequencing input was PBMCs. This TCR derives from a human donor in good health (CMV status not recorded). Some clones in this sample may be carry-over from other donors' samples. This CDR3 reads CASSITPTGELFF. In nucleotides, the CDR3 is TGTGCCAGTAGTATAACTCCTACCGGGGAGCTGTTTTTT.